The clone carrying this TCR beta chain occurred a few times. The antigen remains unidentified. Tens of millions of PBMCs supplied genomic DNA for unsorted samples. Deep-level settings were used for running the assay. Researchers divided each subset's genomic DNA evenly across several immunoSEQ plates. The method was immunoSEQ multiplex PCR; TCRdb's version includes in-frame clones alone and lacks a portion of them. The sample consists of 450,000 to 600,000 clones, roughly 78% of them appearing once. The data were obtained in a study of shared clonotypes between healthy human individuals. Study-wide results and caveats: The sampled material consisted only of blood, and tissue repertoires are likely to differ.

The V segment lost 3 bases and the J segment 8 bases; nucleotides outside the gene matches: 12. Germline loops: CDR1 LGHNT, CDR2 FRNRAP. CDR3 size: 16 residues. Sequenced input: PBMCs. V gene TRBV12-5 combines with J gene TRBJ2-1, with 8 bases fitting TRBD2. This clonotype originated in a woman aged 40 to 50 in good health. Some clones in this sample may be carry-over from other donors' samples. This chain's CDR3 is CASGLGKGLVSDEQFF. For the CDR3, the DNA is TGTGCTAGTGGTTTAGGGAAGGGACTAGTGTCAGATGAGCAGTTCTTC. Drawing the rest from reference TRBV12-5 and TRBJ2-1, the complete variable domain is DARVTQTPRHKVTEMGQEVTMRCQPILGHNTVFWYRQTMMQGLELLAYFRNRAPLDDSGMPKDRFSAEMPDATLATLKIQPSEPRDSAVYFCASGLGKGLVSDEQFFGPGTRLTVL.